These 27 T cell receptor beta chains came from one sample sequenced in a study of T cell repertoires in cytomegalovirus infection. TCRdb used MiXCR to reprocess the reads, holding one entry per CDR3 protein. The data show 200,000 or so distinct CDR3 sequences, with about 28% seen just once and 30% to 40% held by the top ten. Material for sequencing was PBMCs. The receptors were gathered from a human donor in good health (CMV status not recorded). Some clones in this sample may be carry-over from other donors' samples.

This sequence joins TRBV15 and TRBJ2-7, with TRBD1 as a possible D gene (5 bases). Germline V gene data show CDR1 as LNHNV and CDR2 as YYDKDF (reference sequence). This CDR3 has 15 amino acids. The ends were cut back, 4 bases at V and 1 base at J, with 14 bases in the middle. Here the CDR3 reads CATSKGLPYSYEQYF. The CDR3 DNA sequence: TGTGCCACCAGCAAGGGGTTGCCCTATTCCTACGAGCAGTACTTC.

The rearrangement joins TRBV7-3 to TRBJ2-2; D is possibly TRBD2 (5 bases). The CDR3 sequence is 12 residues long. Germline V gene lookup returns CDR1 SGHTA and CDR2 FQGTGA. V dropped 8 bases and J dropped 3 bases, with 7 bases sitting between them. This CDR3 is CASGGYTGELFF. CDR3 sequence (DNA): TGTGCCAGCGGCGGGTACACCGGGGAGCTGTTTTTT.

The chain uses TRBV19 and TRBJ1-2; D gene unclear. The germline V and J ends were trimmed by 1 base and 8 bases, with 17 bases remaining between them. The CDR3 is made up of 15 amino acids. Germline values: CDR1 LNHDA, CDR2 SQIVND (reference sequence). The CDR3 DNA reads TGTGCCAGTAGTATAGCCGCGGGAGACCGTCGAGGCTACACCTTC. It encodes CASSIAAGDRRGYTF. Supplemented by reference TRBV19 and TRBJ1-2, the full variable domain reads DGGITQSPKYLFRKEGQNVTLSCEQNLNHDAMYWYRQDPGQGLRLIYYSQIVNDFQKGDIAEGYSVSREKKESFPLTVTSAQKNPTAFYLCASSIAAGDRRGYTFGSGTRLTVV.

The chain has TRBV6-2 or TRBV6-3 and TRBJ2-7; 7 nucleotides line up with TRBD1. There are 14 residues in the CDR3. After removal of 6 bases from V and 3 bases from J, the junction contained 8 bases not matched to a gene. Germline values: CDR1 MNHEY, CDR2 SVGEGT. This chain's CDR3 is CASSATGQVYEQYF. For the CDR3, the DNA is TGTGCCAGCAGCGCGACAGGACAGGTCTACGAGCAGTACTTC.

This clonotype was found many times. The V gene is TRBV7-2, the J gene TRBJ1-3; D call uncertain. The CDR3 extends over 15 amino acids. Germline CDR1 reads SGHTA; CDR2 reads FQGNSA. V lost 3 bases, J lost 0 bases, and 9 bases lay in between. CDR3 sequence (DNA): TGTGCCAGCAGCTTTCTAACCTACTCTGGAAACACCATATATTTT. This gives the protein CASSFLTYSGNTIYF. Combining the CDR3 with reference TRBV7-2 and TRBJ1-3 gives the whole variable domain GAGVSQSPSNKVTEKGKDVELRCDPISGHTALYWYRQSLGQGLEFLIYFQGNSAPDKSGLPSDRFSAERTGGSVSTLTIQRTQQEDSAVYLCASSFLTYSGNTIYFGEGSWLTVV.

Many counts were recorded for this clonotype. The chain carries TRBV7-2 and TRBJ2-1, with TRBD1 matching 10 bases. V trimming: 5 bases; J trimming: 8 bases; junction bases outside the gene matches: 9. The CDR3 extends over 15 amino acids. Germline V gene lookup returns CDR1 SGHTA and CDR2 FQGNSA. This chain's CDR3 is CASSKRQGAQDEQFF. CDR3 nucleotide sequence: TGTGCCAGCAGCAAGAGACAGGGGGCGCAGGATGAGCAGTTCTTC. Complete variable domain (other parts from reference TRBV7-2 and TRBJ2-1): GAGVSQSPSNKVTEKGKDVELRCDPISGHTALYWYRQSLGQGLEFLIYFQGNSAPDKSGLPSDRFSAERTGGSVSTLTIQRTQQEDSAVYLCASSKRQGAQDEQFFGPGTRLTVL.

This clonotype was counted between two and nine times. CDR3 loop: CASSLRPGGGGSPLHF. The CDR3 region has the DNA TGTGCCAGCAGCTTACGACCGGGAGGAGGGGGTTCACCCCTCCACTTT. This chain connects TRBV7-2 to TRBJ1-6; TRBD1 is a possible D gene (6 bases). Germline loops: CDR1 SGHTA, CDR2 FQGNSA. The CDR3 is made up of 16 amino acids. The V gene lost 2 bases and the J gene lost 9 bases, with 17 bases spanning the gap.

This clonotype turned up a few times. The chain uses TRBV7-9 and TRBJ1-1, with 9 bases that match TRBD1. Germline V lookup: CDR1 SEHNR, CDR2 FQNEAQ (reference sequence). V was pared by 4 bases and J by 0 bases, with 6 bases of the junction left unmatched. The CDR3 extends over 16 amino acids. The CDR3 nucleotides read TGTGCCAGCAGCTCCTTGACAGGGGGTATGAACACTGAAGCTTTCTTT. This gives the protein CASSSLTGGMNTEAFF.

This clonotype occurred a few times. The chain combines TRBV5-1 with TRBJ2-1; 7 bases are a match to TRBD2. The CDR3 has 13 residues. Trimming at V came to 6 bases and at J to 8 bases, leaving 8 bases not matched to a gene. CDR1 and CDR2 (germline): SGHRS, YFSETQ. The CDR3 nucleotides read TGCGCCAGCACACCTGGGGAGGGTGATGAGCAGTTCTTC. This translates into CASTPGEGDEQFF.

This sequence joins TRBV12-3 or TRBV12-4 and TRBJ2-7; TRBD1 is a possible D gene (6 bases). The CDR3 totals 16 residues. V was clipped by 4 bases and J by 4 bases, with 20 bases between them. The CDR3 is CASSSWDTTFSYEQYF. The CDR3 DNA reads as TGTGCCAGCAGTTCGTGGGACACCACCTTCTCTTACGAGCAGTACTTC.

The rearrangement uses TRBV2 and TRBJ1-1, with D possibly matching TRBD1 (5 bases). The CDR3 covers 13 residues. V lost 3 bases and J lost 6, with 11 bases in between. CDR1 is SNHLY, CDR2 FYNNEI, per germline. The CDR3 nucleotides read TGTGCCAGCAGTGAGGGGGGGTACGCTGAAGCTTTCTTT. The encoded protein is CASSEGGYAEAFF. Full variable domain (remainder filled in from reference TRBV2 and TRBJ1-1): EPEVTQTPSHQVTQMGQEVILRCVPISNHLYFYWYRQILGQKVEFLVSFYNNEISEKSEIFDDQFSVERPDGSNFTLKIRSTKLEDSAMYFCASSEGGYAEAFFGQGTRLTVV.

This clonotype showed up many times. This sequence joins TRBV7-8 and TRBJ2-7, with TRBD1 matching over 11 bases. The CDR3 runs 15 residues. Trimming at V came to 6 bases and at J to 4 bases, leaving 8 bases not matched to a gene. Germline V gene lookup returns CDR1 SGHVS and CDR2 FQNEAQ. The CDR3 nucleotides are TGTGCCAGCAGGTTATCAGGGGACAGGGGGTACGAGCAGTACTTC. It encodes CASRLSGDRGYEQYF.

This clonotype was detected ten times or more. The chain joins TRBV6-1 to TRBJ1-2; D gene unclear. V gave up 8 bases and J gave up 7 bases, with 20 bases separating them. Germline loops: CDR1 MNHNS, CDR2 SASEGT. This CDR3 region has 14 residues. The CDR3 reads CASGAPPGTGGYTF. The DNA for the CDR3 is TGTGCCAGCGGTGCCCCTCCAGGTACGGGTGGCTACACCTTC.

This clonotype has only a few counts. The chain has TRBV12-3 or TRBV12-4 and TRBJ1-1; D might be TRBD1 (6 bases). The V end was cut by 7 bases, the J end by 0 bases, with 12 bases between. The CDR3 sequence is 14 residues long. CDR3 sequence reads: CASITGTMNTEAFF. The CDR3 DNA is TGTGCCAGCATTACAGGGACCATGAACACTGAAGCTTTCTTT.

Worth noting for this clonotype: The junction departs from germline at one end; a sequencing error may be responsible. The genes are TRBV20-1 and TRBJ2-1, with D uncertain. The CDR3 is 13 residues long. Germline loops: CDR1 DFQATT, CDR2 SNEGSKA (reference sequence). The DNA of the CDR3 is TGCAGTGCTAGAGGGGGTCCCTTTGGTGAGCAGTTTTTC. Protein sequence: CSARGGPFGEQFF.

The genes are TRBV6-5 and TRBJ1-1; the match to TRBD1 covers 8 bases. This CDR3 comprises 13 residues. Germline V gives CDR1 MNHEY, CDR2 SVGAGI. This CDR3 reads CVTERQGYTEAFF. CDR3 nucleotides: TGTGTCACCGAGAGACAGGGGTACACTGAAGCTTTCTTT.

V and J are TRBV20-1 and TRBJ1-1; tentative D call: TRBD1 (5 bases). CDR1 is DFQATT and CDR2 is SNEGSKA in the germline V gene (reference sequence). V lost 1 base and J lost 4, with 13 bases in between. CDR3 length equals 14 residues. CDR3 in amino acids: CSARVQGRATEAFF. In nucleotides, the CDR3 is TGCAGTGCTAGAGTCCAAGGCAGGGCCACTGAAGCTTTCTTT.

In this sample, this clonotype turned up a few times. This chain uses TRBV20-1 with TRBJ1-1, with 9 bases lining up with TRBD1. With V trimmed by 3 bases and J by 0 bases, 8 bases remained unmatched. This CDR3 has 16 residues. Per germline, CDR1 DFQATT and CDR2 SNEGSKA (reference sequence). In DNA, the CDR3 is TGCAGTGCTAGTCGGGGACAGGGTCCAATGAACACTGAAGCTTTCTTT. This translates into CSASRGQGPMNTEAFF.

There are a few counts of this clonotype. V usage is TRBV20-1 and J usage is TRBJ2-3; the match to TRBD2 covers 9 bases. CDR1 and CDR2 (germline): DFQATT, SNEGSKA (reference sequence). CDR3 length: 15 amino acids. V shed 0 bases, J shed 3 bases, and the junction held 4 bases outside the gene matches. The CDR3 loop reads CSARETSGKTDTQYF. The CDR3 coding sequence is TGCAGTGCTAGAGAGACTAGCGGTAAAACAGATACGCAGTATTTT.

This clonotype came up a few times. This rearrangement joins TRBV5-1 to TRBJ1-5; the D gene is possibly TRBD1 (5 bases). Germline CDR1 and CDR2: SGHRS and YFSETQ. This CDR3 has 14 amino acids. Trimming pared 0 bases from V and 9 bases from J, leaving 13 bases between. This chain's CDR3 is CASSLEGTLGPQHF. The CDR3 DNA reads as TGCGCCAGCAGCTTGGAAGGGACCCTCGGGCCCCAGCATTTT.

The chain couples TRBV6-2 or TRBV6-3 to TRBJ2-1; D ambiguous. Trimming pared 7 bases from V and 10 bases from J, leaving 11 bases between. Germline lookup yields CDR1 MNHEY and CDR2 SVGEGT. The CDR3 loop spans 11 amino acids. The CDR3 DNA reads TGTGCCAGCACCCATAGCCGGGAGCAGTTCTTC. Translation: CASTHSREQFF.

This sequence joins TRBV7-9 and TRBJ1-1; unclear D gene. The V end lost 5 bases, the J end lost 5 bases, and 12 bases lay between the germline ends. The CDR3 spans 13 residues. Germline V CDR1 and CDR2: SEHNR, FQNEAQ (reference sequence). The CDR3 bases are TGTGCCAGCAGCAAGGACCAAGTGACTGAAGCTTTCTTT. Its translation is CASSKDQVTEAFF.

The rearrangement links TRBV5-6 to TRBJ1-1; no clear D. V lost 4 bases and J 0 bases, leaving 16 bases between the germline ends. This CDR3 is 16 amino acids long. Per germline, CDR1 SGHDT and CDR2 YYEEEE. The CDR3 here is CASSVGGWEMNTEAFF. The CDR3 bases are TGTGCCAGCAGCGTGGGAGGGTGGGAAATGAACACTGAAGCTTTCTTT.

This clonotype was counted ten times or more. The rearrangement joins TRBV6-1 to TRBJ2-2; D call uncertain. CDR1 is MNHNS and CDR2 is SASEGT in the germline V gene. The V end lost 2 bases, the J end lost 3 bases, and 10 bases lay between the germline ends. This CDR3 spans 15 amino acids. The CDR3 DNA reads TGTGCCAGCAGTGAAAAGGACGGGTACACCGGGGAGCTGTTTTTT. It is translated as CASSEKDGYTGELFF.

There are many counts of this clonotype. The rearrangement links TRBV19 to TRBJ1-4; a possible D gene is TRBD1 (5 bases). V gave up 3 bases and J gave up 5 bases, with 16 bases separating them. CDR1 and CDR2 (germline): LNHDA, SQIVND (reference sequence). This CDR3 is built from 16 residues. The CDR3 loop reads CASSIEWGRRNEKLFF. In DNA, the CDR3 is TGTGCCAGTAGTATCGAGTGGGGGAGGAGGAATGAAAAACTGTTTTTT.

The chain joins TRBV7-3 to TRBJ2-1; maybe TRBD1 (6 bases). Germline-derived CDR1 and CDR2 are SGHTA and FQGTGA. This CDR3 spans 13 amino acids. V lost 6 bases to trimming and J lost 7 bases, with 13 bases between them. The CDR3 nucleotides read TGTGCCAGCAGTTCCGTCAGGGGTAATGAGCAGTTCTTC. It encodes CASSSVRGNEQFF.

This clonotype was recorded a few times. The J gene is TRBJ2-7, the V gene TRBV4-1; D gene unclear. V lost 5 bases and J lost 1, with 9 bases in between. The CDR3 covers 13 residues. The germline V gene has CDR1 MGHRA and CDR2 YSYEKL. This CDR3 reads CASSFDRSYEQYF. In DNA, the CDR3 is TGCGCCAGCAGCTTCGACCGGTCCTACGAGCAGTACTTC.